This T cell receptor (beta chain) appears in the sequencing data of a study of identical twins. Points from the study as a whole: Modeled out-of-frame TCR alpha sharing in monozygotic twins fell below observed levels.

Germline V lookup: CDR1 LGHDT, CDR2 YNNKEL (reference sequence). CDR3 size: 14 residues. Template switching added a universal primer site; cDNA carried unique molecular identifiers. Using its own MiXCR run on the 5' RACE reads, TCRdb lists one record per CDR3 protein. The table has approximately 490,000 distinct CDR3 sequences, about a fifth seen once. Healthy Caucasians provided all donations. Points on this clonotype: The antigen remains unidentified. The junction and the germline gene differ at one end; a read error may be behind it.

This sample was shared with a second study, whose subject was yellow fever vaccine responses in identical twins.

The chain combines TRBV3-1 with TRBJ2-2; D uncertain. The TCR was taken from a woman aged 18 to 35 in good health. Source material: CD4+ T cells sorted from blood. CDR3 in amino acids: CPSSQVPAAGELFF. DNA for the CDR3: TGTCCCAGCAGCCAAGTCCCGGCGGCCGGGGAGCTGTTTTTT.